One T cell receptor (beta chain) is described in this entry. Original analysis: Researchers report that nucleated cell counts were estimated from reference gene primer amplification. Generated by immunoSEQ multiplex PCR, the TCRdb table keeps only in-frame clones and is missing some. V and J calls and clone size are copied from that table; D and trimming were computed from the DNA. The sample yields just over 350,000 clones, 75% to 90% seen once. These data come from a study of blood T cell repertoires in COVID-19. Overall study: Specimens from acute and convalescent COVID-19 originated in the United States, Italy and Spain.

Enrolment of Seattle patients took place during active infection, and they were followed longitudinally. Germline CDR1 SEHNR, CDR2 FQNEAQ (reference sequence). The CDR3 consists of 14 residues. Trimming at V came to 5 bases and at J to 1 base, leaving 3 bases not matched to a gene. The TCR was taken from an older woman with COVID-19, enrolled during active disease. What was sequenced was peripheral blood. The V call is TRBV7-9, the J call TRBJ2-7; 9 nucleotides line up with TRBD2. Here the CDR3 DNA reads TGTGCCAGCAGCCTTCTAGCGGGATCCTACGAGCAGTACTTC. This codes for CASSLLAGSYEQYF.